Below are 28 T cell receptor beta chains sequenced from a single sample in a study of T cells in localized non-small cell lung cancer. Here immunoSEQ multiplex PCR was the method, and the copy in TCRdb shows in-frame clones only, minus some. The profile shows roughly 3,600 clones, around 54% of them singletons. The sample consisted of lymph node tissue, taken before any cancer treatment. Receptor source: a woman aged 18-50 years with stage I lung adenocarcinoma.

V and J are TRBV5-1 and TRBJ2-1; 15 nucleotides match TRBD2. Germline values: CDR1 SGHRS, CDR2 YFSETQ. V lost 4 bases and J lost 8; bases outside the gene matches: 4. The CDR3 totals 15 residues. The CDR3 DNA sequence: TGCGCCAGCAGCAGGGGACTAGCGGGAGGCGATGAGCAGTTCTTC. Translated: CASSRGLAGGDEQFF.

The J gene is TRBJ2-3, the V gene TRBV19; 13 bases line up with TRBD2. This CDR3 region has 22 residues. V lost 6 bases to trimming and J lost 1 base; unmatched junction nucleotides: 22. Germline values: CDR1 LNHDA, CDR2 SQIVND (reference sequence). CDR3 in DNA: TGTGCCAGTAGGGCCGGGACAGGGTTCTATGGACTAGCGGGAGCCGGCACAGATACGCAGTATTTT. Its translation is CASRAGTGFYGLAGAGTDTQYF.

This chain joins TRBV11-3 and TRBJ2-7; 7 bases fit TRBD2. Germline trimming cut 2 bases from V and 1 base from J; bases unmatched to any gene: 8. Germline CDR1 reads SGHNT; CDR2 reads YENEEA. The CDR3 runs 16 residues. CDR3 coding DNA: TGTGCCAGCAGCTTAATCCCTAGCGGCCAATCCTACGAGCAGTACTTC. Translated, it gives CASSLIPSGQSYEQYF.

The chain carries TRBV19 and TRBJ2-7, with a weak D call TRBD1 (5 bases). Germline lookup yields CDR1 LNHDA and CDR2 SQIVND (reference sequence). The CDR3 totals 15 residues. Trimming cost V 5 bases and J 2 bases, with 16 bases left between them. CDR3 bases: TGTGCCAGTAGTCCAGGGTTCCACCCAACCTACGAGCAGTACTTC. Translated: CASSPGFHPTYEQYF.

The chain joins TRBV30 to TRBJ2-5; a weak D match, TRBD2 (5 bases). This CDR3 contains 13 residues. The germline V gene encodes CDR1 GTSNPN and CDR2 SVGIG (reference sequence). V was clipped by 2 bases and J by 7 bases, with 14 bases between them. CDR3 loop: CAWSLPTEGTQYF. The CDR3 DNA reads TGTGCCTGGAGTCTCCCGACCGAGGGGACCCAGTACTTC.

The table lists this clone with a few counts. The chain recombines TRBV29-1 with TRBJ1-1; 8 bases align to TRBD1. CDR3 size: 13 residues. The germline gives CDR1 SQVTM, CDR2 ANQGSEA. V shed 7 bases, J shed 2 bases, and the junction held 6 bases outside the gene matches. The CDR3 DNA reads TGCAGCGCTGCCGGGACAGGAAACACTGAAGCTTTCTTT. Protein sequence: CSAAGTGNTEAFF.

This clone has just a few counts. The J gene is TRBJ2-5, the V gene TRBV4-1; TRBD2 matches 9 bases. Germline CDR1 reads MGHRA; CDR2 reads YSYEKL. CDR3 length: 17 residues. V shed 5 bases and J 4 bases; nucleotides not matched to a gene: 14. DNA for the CDR3: TGCGCCAGCAGCTTTAGGGCGGGAGGGCAGGCTGGAGAGACCCAGTACTTC. Translated: CASSFRAGGQAGETQYF.

This clone was counted between two and nine times. The V gene is TRBV11-3, the J gene TRBJ2-7; TRBD2 agrees at 8 bases. The CDR3 totals 14 residues. J was trimmed by 2 bases and V by 6 bases; bases with no gene match: 6. Looked up from germline, CDR1 is SGHNT and CDR2 is YENEEA. In DNA form, the CDR3 reads TGTGCCAGCAGTAGAGCGGGGGCAACCTACGAGCAGTACTTC. This translates into CASSRAGATYEQYF.

J is TRBJ2-3 and V is TRBV29-1, with 12 nucleotides matching TRBD2. The CDR3 has 15 residues. J lost 6 bases, V lost 3 bases, and 7 bases had no gene match. From germline, CDR1 is SQVTM and CDR2 ANQGSEA. The chain's CDR3 is CSVDGLAGGWDTQYF. The CDR3 DNA sequence: TGCAGCGTTGACGGGCTAGCGGGAGGGTGGGATACGCAGTATTTT.

This clone was seen a few times. The chain couples TRBV7-6 to TRBJ2-3; D tentatively fits TRBD1 or TRBD2 (6 bases each). The ends were cut back, 3 bases at V and 2 bases at J, with 15 bases in the middle. CDR3 length: 16 residues. Germline assignment: CDR1 SGHVS and CDR2 FNYEAQ. The CDR3 DNA follows: TGTGCCAGCAGCTTGGGGGGCCAGGGCAACACAGATACGCAGTATTTT. Encoded protein: CASSLGGQGNTDTQYF.

This clone was recorded a few times. At one of its ends the junction is not consistent with the germline gene, which may arise from a read error. The genes are TRBV9 and TRBJ2-3, with D unresolved. The CDR3 sequence is 13 residues long. From germline, CDR1 is SGDLS and CDR2 YYNGEE. The CDR3 reads CASKERVADMQYF. As DNA, the CDR3 is TGTGCCAGCAAGGAAAGGGTCGCAGATATGCAGTATTTT.

V and J are TRBV28 and TRBJ2-7, with D possibly matching TRBD1 (6 bases). Trimming pared 5 bases from V and 3 bases from J, leaving 17 bases between. Germline CDR1 and CDR2: MDHEN and SYDVKM. The CDR3 runs 15 residues. CDR3 region: CASSPTDRPSYEQYF. CDR3 in DNA: TGTGCCAGCAGTCCGACAGACAGGCCGAGCTACGAGCAGTACTTC. Variable domain in full (rest from reference TRBV28 and TRBJ2-7): DVKVTQSSRYLVKRTGEKVFLECVQDMDHENMFWYRQDPGLGLRLIYFSYDVKMKEKGDIPEGYSVSREKKERFSLILESASTNQTSMYLCASSPTDRPSYEQYFGPGTRLTVT.

The chain recombines TRBV6-8 with TRBJ2-1; D not certain. The V and J ends lost 2 bases and 8 bases respectively, with 7 bases between them. Per germline, CDR1 MNHGY and CDR2 SAAAGT. The CDR3 length is 12 residues. The CDR3 sequence: CASSYGSYEQFF. In DNA, the CDR3 is TGTGCCAGCAGTTACGGCTCTTATGAGCAGTTCTTC.

This clone has a handful of counts. The V and J genes are TRBV6-8 and TRBJ1-5; D perhaps matches TRBD1 (5 bases). Trimming stripped 5 bases from V and 1 base from J, with 15 bases between. Germline-derived CDR1 and CDR2 are MNHGY and SAAAGT. The CDR3 is 16 residues long. CDR3: CASSLGPYRSNQPQHF. As DNA, the CDR3 is TGTGCCAGCAGTCTGGGACCCTACAGAAGCAATCAGCCCCAGCATTTT.

This clone was detected only a few times. The CDR3 sequence: CASKIGRASYEQYF. CDR3 coding DNA: TGCGCCAGCAAAATCGGGAGGGCCTCCTACGAGCAGTACTTC. J is TRBJ2-7 and V is TRBV1; the D call TRBD2 from the table was never checked on the DNA. TRBV1 counts as a pseudogene. This CDR3 is 14 amino acids long.

This clone is medium-sized in the sample. The CDR3 sequence: CASSQYSGSTDEQYF. The CDR3 nucleotides are TGTGCCAGCAGTCAATATAGCGGGAGTACCGACGAGCAGTACTTC. This chain joins TRBV11-3 and TRBJ2-7; 9 nucleotides match TRBD2. With V trimmed by 6 bases and J by 5 bases, 11 bases remained unmatched. This CDR3 has 15 residues. CDR1 and CDR2 (germline): SGHNT, YENEEA. Filled out from reference TRBV11-3 and TRBJ2-7, the complete variable domain reads EAGVVQSPRYKIIEKKQPVAFWCNPISGHNTLYWYLQNLGQGPELLIRYENEEAVDDSQLPKDRFSAERLKGVDSTLKIQPAELGDSAVYLCASSQYSGSTDEQYFGPGTRLTVT.

The chain recombines TRBV19 with TRBJ1-1; perhaps TRBD1 as D (6 bases). CDR1 LNHDA and CDR2 SQIVND come from the germline V gene (reference sequence). Trimming pared 7 bases from V and 7 bases from J, leaving 22 bases between. CDR3 size: 15 residues. Here the CDR3 DNA reads TGTGCCAGTAATCTACGGGGCGCGGGGGCGGGTGAAGCTTTCTTT. It yields the protein CASNLRGAGAGEAFF.

This chain connects TRBV19 to TRBJ2-2, with D possibly TRBD2 on 5 matching bases. The CDR3 length is 15 residues. Germline V gene data show CDR1 as LNHDA and CDR2 as SQIVND (reference sequence). Between the trimmed V and J ends, which lost 4 bases and 8 bases, there was a span of 17 bases. In nucleotides, the CDR3 is TGTGCCAGTAGTACCTCCGCGACGGGGAGAGGGGAGCTGTTTTTT. Translation gives CASSTSATGRGELFF.

The rearrangement links TRBV9 to TRBJ2-7; 8 nucleotides line up with TRBD1. The CDR3 runs 15 residues. CDR1 and CDR2 from the germline V gene are SGDLS and YYNGEE. Trimming at V came to 5 bases and at J to 3 bases, leaving 10 bases not matched to a gene. CDR3 sequence: CASSEDGQGLYEQYF. In nucleotides, the CDR3 is TGTGCCAGCAGTGAAGACGGACAGGGCCTCTACGAGCAGTACTTC.

The rearrangement joins TRBV6-8 to TRBJ2-1; 7 positions match TRBD2. Looked up from germline, CDR1 is MNHGY and CDR2 is SAAAGT. V was clipped by 8 bases and J by 5 bases; unmatched bases: 12. The CDR3 consists of 15 residues. CDR3 sequence: CASSTAGLGNNEQFF. CDR3 nucleotides: TGTGCCAGCTCAACGGCAGGACTAGGCAACAATGAGCAGTTCTTC.

The chain links TRBV5-1 to TRBJ2-3; D is unclear. Germline CDR1 SGHRS, CDR2 YFSETQ. The length of the CDR3 is 14 residues. The V and J ends lost 1 base and 2 bases respectively, with 8 bases between them. The CDR3 protein is CASSLSDFTDTQYF. In DNA form, the CDR3 reads TGCGCCAGCAGCTTGAGCGACTTCACAGATACGCAGTATTTT.

The chain is built from TRBV15 and TRBJ2-2; 10 nucleotides line up with TRBD2. The germline V gene has CDR1 LNHNV and CDR2 YYDKDF (reference sequence). Unmatched junction bases numbered 5, after V lost 7 bases and J lost 6 bases. This CDR3 is built from 14 residues. The CDR3 bases are TGTGCCACCAAGAAAGCGGGAGGGCCCGGGGAGCTGTTTTTT. Translation: CATKKAGGPGELFF.

This clone appeared a few times. This rearrangement joins TRBV11-3 to TRBJ2-2; D unresolved. V gave up 5 bases and J gave up 1 base, with 8 bases separating them. Germline V gene data show CDR1 as SGHNT and CDR2 as YENEEA. The CDR3 has 14 amino acids. CDR3 coding DNA: TGTGCCAGCAGCCCGACGCGGAACACCGGGGAGCTGTTTTTT. It encodes CASSPTRNTGELFF. The full variable domain, rest sourced from reference TRBV11-3 and TRBJ2-2, is EAGVVQSPRYKIIEKKQPVAFWCNPISGHNTLYWYLQNLGQGPELLIRYENEEAVDDSQLPKDRFSAERLKGVDSTLKIQPAELGDSAVYLCASSPTRNTGELFFGEGSRLTVL.

This clone has just a few counts. The chain has TRBV11-3 and TRBJ1-3; 7 positions match TRBD1. The CDR3 has 14 amino acids. Germline V gene lookup returns CDR1 SGHNT and CDR2 YENEEA. Trimming cost V 4 bases and J 2 bases; bases outside gene matches: 2. The CDR3 loop is CASSSTGAGNTIYF. As DNA, the CDR3 is TGTGCCAGCAGCTCAACAGGGGCTGGAAACACCATATATTTT.

The chain combines TRBV6-8 with TRBJ1-1; 8 bases fit TRBD1. CDR3 length equals 14 residues. V gave up 7 bases and J gave up 4 bases; unmatched junction bases: 8. The germline V gene encodes CDR1 MNHGY and CDR2 SAAAGT. CDR3 sequence (DNA): TGTGCCAGCACAGGGGGCTGGGGGAGCACTGAAGCTTTCTTT. It translates to CASTGGWGSTEAFF.

The CDR3 reads CASSLQAATNEKLFF. The CDR3 nucleotides are TGCGCCAGCAGCCTCCAAGCGGCAACTAATGAAAAACTGTTTTTT. This chain connects TRBV23-1 to TRBJ1-4; D call uncertain. TRBV23-1 is labeled an ORF, and its function is uncertain. Trimming removed 6 bases at V and 0 bases at J, with 11 bases between. The CDR3 is made up of 15 amino acids.

The V and J genes are TRBV15 and TRBJ1-1; no firm D call. The CDR3 is 14 residues long. Deletions cut 1 base from V and 2 bases from J, with 8 bases between. The germline CDR1 and CDR2 sequences are LNHNV and YYDKDF (reference sequence). The CDR3 sequence: CATSRVPGNTEAFF. As DNA, the CDR3 is TGTGCCACCAGCAGAGTTCCAGGAAACACTGAAGCTTTCTTT.

This clone showed up just once. CDR3 nucleotide sequence: TGTGCCAGCTCACCAACGACAAGATCTAGCACAGATACGCAGTATTTT. Its translation: CASSPTTRSSTDTQYF. This chain links TRBV18 with TRBJ2-3; D not certain. V shed 2 bases and J shed 0 bases, with 12 bases lying between them. The CDR3 is 16 residues long. Germline assignment: CDR1 KGHSH and CDR2 LQKENI.